This T cell receptor beta chain appears in the sequencing data of a study of Graves' ophthalmopathy and Graves' hyperthyroidism. Amplified TCR beta CDR3 regions were obtained using RNA transcripts as template. HTBI primers were employed in first-round RT-PCR, then a second-round multiplex PCR followed. TCRdb re-analysed the multiplex PCR reads in MiXCR, keeping a single row per CDR3 protein. The profile covers about 600,000 distinct CDR3 sequences, with about 35% appearing a single time and around 4% taken by the ten largest. Other autoimmune disease, uncontrolled infection, pregnancy and lactation led to exclusion. Study findings and constraints: Progression of ophthalmopathy was predicted by the model with less than 71% sensitivity and about 72% specificity.

V shed 2 bases and J shed 0 bases, with 16 bases lying between them. Germline CDR1 is MNHNY and CDR2 is SVGAGI (reference sequence). CDR3 size: 17 residues. This clonotype was counted between two and nine times. Antigen unknown. The rearrangement uses TRBV6-6 and TRBJ2-5; tentatively, D is TRBD1 (5 bases). What was sequenced was peripheral blood or thyroid tissue (not recorded which). The origin of this receptor is an adult man with Graves' hyperthyroidism. The CDR3 DNA reads TGTGCCAGCAGTTACGGGGCCACCGAACTGTACCAAGAGACCCAGTACTTC. Its protein product is CASSYGATELYQETQYF.